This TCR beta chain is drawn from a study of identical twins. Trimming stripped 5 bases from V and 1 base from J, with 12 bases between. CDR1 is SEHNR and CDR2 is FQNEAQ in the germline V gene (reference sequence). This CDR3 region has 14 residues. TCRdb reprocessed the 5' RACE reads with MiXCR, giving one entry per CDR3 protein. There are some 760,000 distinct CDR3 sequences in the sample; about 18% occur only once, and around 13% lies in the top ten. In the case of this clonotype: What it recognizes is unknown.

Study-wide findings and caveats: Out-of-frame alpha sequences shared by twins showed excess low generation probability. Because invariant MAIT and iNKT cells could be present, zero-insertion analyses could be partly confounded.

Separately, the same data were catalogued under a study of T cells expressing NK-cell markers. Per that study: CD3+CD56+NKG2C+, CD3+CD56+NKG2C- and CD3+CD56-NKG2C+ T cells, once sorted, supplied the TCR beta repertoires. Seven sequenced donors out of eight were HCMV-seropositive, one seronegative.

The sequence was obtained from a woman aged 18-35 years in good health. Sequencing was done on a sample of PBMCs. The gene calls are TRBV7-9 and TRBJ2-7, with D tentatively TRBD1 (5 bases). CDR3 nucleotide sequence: TGTGCCAGCAGCCCGGTGACAGCGTCCTACGAGCAGTACTTC. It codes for CASSPVTASYEQYF.